This T cell receptor beta chain appears in the sequencing data of a study of cytomegalovirus exposure and HLA in healthy donors. General study points: Many donors carried some public TCRs, although rarity characterized most TCR sequences. The study put 150 or so TCR beta chains on its list as cytomegalovirus-associated.

Profiled with immunoSEQ multiplex PCR; TCRdb holds only in-frame clones, not every one. The sample consists of hundreds of thousands of clones, roughly 88% of them appearing once. As for this clone: Its antigen is still unknown.

CDR1 and CDR2 from the germline V gene are LNHNV and YYDKDF (reference sequence). The CDR3 extends over 16 amino acids. V gave up 0 bases and J gave up 0 bases, with 9 bases separating them. The specimen was PBMCs. The chain uses TRBV15 and TRBJ1-3; D is uncertain. The receptor was derived from a woman aged 18-29 years in good health and CMV-seronegative. The CDR3 DNA sequence: TGTGCCACCAGCAGAGAAACAGTCTACTCTGGAAACACCATATATTTT. The encoded protein is CATSRETVYSGNTIYF.